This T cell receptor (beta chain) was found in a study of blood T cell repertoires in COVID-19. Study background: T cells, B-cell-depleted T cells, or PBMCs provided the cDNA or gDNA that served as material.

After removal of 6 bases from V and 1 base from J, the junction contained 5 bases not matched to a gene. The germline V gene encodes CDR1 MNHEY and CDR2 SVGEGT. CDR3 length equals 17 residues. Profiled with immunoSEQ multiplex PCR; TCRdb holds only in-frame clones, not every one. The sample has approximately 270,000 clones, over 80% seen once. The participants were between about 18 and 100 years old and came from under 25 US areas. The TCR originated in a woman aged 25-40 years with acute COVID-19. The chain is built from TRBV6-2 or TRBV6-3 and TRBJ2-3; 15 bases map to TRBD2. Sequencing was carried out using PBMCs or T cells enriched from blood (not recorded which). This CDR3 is CASSGLAGGHGTDTQYF. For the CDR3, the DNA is TGTGCCAGCAGCGGACTAGCGGGAGGGCATGGCACAGATACGCAGTATTTT.